These 18 T cell receptor beta chains were all obtained from the same sample, sequenced in a study of CD8 T cells in Susac syndrome. RNA, at about 0.5 to 1 ug, was reverse transcribed with random hexamers. MiXCR, applied by TCRdb to the immunoSEQ multiplex PCR reads, yields one record per CDR3 protein. The sample consists of about 150,000 distinct CDR3 sequences, nearly 97% of them appearing once. Sequencing input: CD8+ T cells from PBMCs. These receptors came from a human donor with multiple sclerosis.

The chain carries TRBV6-5 and TRBJ1-3; D not resolved. V was shortened by 3 bases and J by 1 base, with 1 base between the two germline ends. The CDR3 extends over 12 amino acids. Germline loops: CDR1 MNHEY, CDR2 SVGAGI. CDR3: CASSYSGNTIYF. In DNA, the CDR3 is TGTGCCAGCAGTTATTCTGGAAACACCATATATTTT.

J is TRBJ1-2 and V is TRBV30; D perhaps matches TRBD1 (5 bases). Trimming left V 5 bases short and J 6 bases short, with 19 bases between. CDR1 and CDR2 (germline): GTSNPN, SVGIG (reference sequence). This CDR3 comprises 14 residues. The CDR3 coding sequence is TGTGCCTGGGGCCCAGGGAATGCAGCCGATGGCTACACCTTC. Translation: CAWGPGNAADGYTF.

The rearrangement uses TRBV5-1 and TRBJ2-6; D not certain. The CDR3 contains 17 residues. Trimming removed 2 bases from V and 1 base from J, with 13 bases in between. Germline V gene lookup returns CDR1 SGHRS and CDR2 YFSETQ. Here the CDR3 reads CASSFDGFRSGANVLTF. DNA of the CDR3: TGCGCCAGCAGCTTCGACGGATTTCGGTCTGGGGCCAACGTCCTGACTTTC.

The chain couples TRBV15 to TRBJ1-1; D unclear. Per germline, CDR1 LNHNV and CDR2 YYDKDF (reference sequence). Trimming cost V 0 bases and J 3 bases, with 11 bases left between them. The CDR3 is made up of 15 amino acids. Here the CDR3 DNA reads TGTGCCACCAGCAGAGACCTCTTCCGAGACACTGAAGCTTTCTTT. As protein: CATSRDLFRDTEAFF. Variable domain in full (rest from reference TRBV15 and TRBJ1-1): DAMVIQNPRYQVTQFGKPVTLSCSQTLNHNVMYWYQQKSSQAPKLLFHYYDKDFNNEADTPDNFQSRRPNTSFCFLDIRSPGLGDTAMYLCATSRDLFRDTEAFFGQGTRLTVV.

The count of this clonotype is one. The J gene is TRBJ2-5, the V gene TRBV7-9; D gene unclear. Germline V gives CDR1 SEHNR, CDR2 FQNEAQ (reference sequence). Trimming took off 1 base at V and 4 bases at J, with 10 bases between the two ends. The CDR3 is 14 amino acids. The CDR3 DNA follows: TGTGCCAGCAGCTTAGTCGGACCGAGAGAGACCCAGTACTTC. Its protein product is CASSLVGPRETQYF.

The chain is built from TRBV13 and TRBJ2-7, with 8 bases aligning to TRBD1. This CDR3 is 16 amino acids long. J gave up 1 base and V 2 bases, and 7 bases lay outside the gene matches. The germline V gene has CDR1 PRHDT and CDR2 FYEKMQ (reference sequence). CDR3 region: CASSLTSGTGSYEQYF. The CDR3 bases are TGTGCCAGCAGCTTAACTTCCGGGACAGGTTCCTACGAGCAGTACTTC. The whole variable domain, remainder taken from reference TRBV13 and TRBJ2-7, is AAGVIQSPRHLIKEKRETATLKCYPIPRHDTVYWYQQGPGQDPQFLISFYEKMQSDKGSIPDRFSAQQFSDYHSELNMSSLELGDSALYFCASSLTSGTGSYEQYFGPGTRLTVT.

This chain connects TRBV7-9 to TRBJ1-5, with D maybe TRBD1 (6 bases). This CDR3 is 16 amino acids long. V was cut by 5 bases and J by 2 bases, with 16 bases left in between. CDR1 is SEHNR and CDR2 is FQNEAQ in the germline V gene (reference sequence). CDR3 region: CASSPAGGFGNQPQHF. The CDR3 DNA reads as TGTGCCAGCAGCCCAGCGGGGGGCTTTGGCAATCAGCCCCAGCATTTT.

The rearrangement joins TRBV12-3 or TRBV12-4 to TRBJ1-2; D not certain. The CDR3 runs to 13 residues. Trimming removed 7 bases from V and 4 bases from J, with 13 bases in between. CDR3 sequence (DNA): TGTGCCAGCACCCTCCCGGGCGGCTATGGCTACACCTTC. Translation: CASTLPGGYGYTF.

The V gene is TRBV7-9, the J gene TRBJ2-3, with no clear D. The V gene lost 6 bases and the J gene lost 10 bases, with 14 bases spanning the gap. This CDR3 comprises 12 residues. The germline V gene encodes CDR1 SEHNR and CDR2 FQNEAQ (reference sequence). The CDR3 DNA sequence: TGTGCCAGCAGGTCCGGGCCCCAGGCGCAGTATTTT. Protein: CASRSGPQAQYF.

V and J are TRBV12-3 or TRBV12-4 and TRBJ1-1, with a possible D match to TRBD1 (5 bases). This CDR3 is 14 amino acids long. Trimming left V 6 bases short and J 0 bases short, with 11 bases between. CDR3 amino acids: CASSLQVMNTEAFF. CDR3 DNA sequence: TGTGCCAGCAGCCTACAGGTGATGAACACTGAAGCTTTCTTT.

The V and J genes are TRBV7-9 and TRBJ2-7; D assignment may be TRBD1 or TRBD2 (5 bases each). V was cut by 5 bases and J by 2 bases, with 19 bases left in between. The CDR3 contains 16 residues. CDR1 and CDR2 from the germline V gene are SEHNR and FQNEAQ (reference sequence). DNA of the CDR3: TGTGCCAGCAGCGGGGGATACTCGGGGTTCCCCTACGAGCAGTACGTC. Its translation: CASSGGYSGFPYEQYV.

The chain joins TRBV19 to TRBJ2-3; D is unclear. Germline assignment: CDR1 LNHDA and CDR2 SQIVND (reference sequence). V lost 2 bases, J lost 6 bases, and 3 bases lay in between. CDR3 length equals 11 residues. The CDR3 spells CASSISDTQYF. The CDR3 nucleotides are TGTGCCAGTAGTATAAGCGATACGCAGTATTTT. Using reference TRBV19 and TRBJ2-3 for the parts outside the CDR3, the full variable domain is DGGITQSPKYLFRKEGQNVTLSCEQNLNHDAMYWYRQDPGQGLRLIYYSQIVNDFQKGDIAEGYSVSREKKESFPLTVTSAQKNPTAFYLCASSISDTQYFGPGTRLTVL.

This clonotype has a single count. This chain uses TRBV2 with TRBJ2-2; perhaps TRBD2 as D (5 bases). Trimming left V 3 bases short and J 3 bases short, with 8 bases between. Germline V gene data show CDR1 as SNHLY and CDR2 as FYNNEI. CDR3 size: 14 residues. This chain's CDR3 is CASSEWGDTGELFF. The CDR3 DNA reads TGTGCCAGCAGTGAGTGGGGAGACACCGGGGAGCTGTTTTTT.

The chain combines TRBV30 with TRBJ1-4; D perhaps matches TRBD1 (6 bases). This CDR3 is 14 amino acids long. Looked up from germline, CDR1 is GTSNPN and CDR2 is SVGIG (reference sequence). Deletions cut 3 bases from V and 8 bases from J, with 16 bases between. The CDR3 sequence: CAWSPIRRGEKLFF. The CDR3 bases are TGTGCCTGGAGCCCAATTCGGAGGGGGGAAAAACTGTTTTTT.

The genes are TRBV9 and TRBJ1-1; possible D gene TRBD1, 5 bases. V was cut by 4 bases and J by 3 bases, with 16 bases left in between. This CDR3 has 15 residues. Per the germline V gene, CDR1 is SGDLS and CDR2 is YYNGEE. CDR3 loop: CASSPSGYLDTEAFF. The CDR3 DNA sequence: TGTGCCAGCAGCCCCTCAGGGTATTTGGACACTGAAGCTTTCTTT.

The CDR3 reads CATIQGAYGYTF. The CDR3 nucleotides are TGTGCCACAATACAGGGGGCTTATGGCTACACCTTC. The chain links TRBV10-3 to TRBJ1-2, with 9 bases fitting TRBD1. The CDR3 loop spans 12 amino acids. With V trimmed by 10 bases and J by 5 bases, 5 bases remained unmatched. CDR1 ENHRY and CDR2 SYGVKD come from the germline V gene.

J is TRBJ2-1 and V is TRBV20-1; TRBD2 aligns across 13 bases. V trimming: 1 base; J trimming: 1 base; junction bases outside the gene matches: 7. Germline V lookup: CDR1 DFQATT, CDR2 SNEGSKA (reference sequence). This CDR3 has 18 amino acids. CDR3 residues: CSARVGLAGVRSYNEQFF. DNA for the CDR3: TGCAGTGCTAGAGTCGGACTAGCGGGGGTGCGATCCTACAATGAGCAGTTCTTC.

This clonotype was observed a single time. Here the CDR3 reads CASSAELAVRQETQYF. The CDR3 nucleotides are TGTGCCAGCAGCGCCGAACTAGCAGTGAGACAAGAGACCCAGTACTTC. The rearrangement uses TRBV9 and TRBJ2-5, with D possibly being TRBD2 (6 bases). The CDR3 loop spans 16 amino acids. Germline V CDR1 and CDR2: SGDLS, YYNGEE. With 3 bases removed from V and 2 bases from J, the gap between germline ends came to 17 bases.